This T cell receptor (beta chain) was identified in a study of blood T cell repertoires in COVID-19. The CDR3 sequence is 14 residues long. Germline V gene sequence: CDR1 SNHLY, CDR2 FYNNEI. V was clipped by 2 bases and J by 5 bases; unmatched bases: 5. Study processing details: Amplifying reference gene primers gave estimates of nucleated cell counts. Assay used: immunoSEQ multiplex PCR; TCRdb lists only in-frame clones, some missing. V, J and clone size are taken as reported in that table, and D and trimming were inferred from the DNA itself. The profile shows 240,000 or so clones, approximately 78% of them singletons.

The sequencing input was peripheral blood. The sequence was obtained from a woman aged 60-70 years with active or convalescent COVID-19. The chain combines TRBV2 with TRBJ1-2, with 7 positions matching TRBD1. The CDR3 reads CASSEQQGRYGYTF. The CDR3 bases are TGTGCCAGCAGTGAACAACAGGGGCGGTATGGCTACACCTTC. Full variable domain (remainder filled in from reference TRBV2 and TRBJ1-2): EPEVTQTPSHQVTQMGQEVILRCVPISNHLYFYWYRQILGQKVEFLVSFYNNEISEKSEIFDDQFSVERPDGSNFTLKIRSTKLEDSAMYFCASSEQQGRYGYTFGSGTRLTVV.